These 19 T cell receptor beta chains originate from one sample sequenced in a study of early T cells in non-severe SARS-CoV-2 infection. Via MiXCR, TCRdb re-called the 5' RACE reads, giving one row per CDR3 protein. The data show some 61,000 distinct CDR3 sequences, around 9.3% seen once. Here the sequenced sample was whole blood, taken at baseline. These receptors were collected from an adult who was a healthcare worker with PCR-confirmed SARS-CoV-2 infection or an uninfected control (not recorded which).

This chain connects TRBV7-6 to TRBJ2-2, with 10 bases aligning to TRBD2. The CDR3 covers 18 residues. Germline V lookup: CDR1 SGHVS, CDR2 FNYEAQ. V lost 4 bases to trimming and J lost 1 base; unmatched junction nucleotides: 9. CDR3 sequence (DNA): TGTGCCAGCAGCTCCCCGGGCGGGACTAGCGTGAACACCGGGGAGCTGTTTTTT. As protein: CASSSPGGTSVNTGELFF.

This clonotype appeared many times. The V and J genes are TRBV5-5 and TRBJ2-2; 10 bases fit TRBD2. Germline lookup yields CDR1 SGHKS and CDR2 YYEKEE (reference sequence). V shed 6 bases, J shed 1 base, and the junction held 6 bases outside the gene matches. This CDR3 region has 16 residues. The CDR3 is CASTIAGGLNTGELFF. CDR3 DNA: TGTGCCAGCACCATAGCGGGAGGACTGAACACCGGGGAGCTGTTTTTT.

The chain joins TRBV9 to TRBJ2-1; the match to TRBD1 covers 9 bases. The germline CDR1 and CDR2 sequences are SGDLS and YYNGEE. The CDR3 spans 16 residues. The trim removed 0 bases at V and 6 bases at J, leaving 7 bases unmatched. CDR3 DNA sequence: TGTGCCAGCAGCGTAGTAGGGGGGACAGGGCGCAATGAGCAGTTCTTC. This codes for CASSVVGGTGRNEQFF. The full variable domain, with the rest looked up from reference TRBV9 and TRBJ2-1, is DSGVTQTPKHLITATGQRVTLRCSPRSGDLSVYWYQQSLDQGLQFLIQYYNGEERAKGNILERFSAQQFPDLHSELNLSSLELGDSALYFCASSVVGGTGRNEQFFGPGTRLTVL.

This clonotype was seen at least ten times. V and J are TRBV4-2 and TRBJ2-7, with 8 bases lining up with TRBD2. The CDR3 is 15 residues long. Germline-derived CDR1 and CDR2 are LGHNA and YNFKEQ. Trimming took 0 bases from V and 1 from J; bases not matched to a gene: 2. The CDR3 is CASSQEAGGSYEQYF. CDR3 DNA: TGTGCCAGCAGCCAAGAGGCGGGGGGATCCTACGAGCAGTACTTC.

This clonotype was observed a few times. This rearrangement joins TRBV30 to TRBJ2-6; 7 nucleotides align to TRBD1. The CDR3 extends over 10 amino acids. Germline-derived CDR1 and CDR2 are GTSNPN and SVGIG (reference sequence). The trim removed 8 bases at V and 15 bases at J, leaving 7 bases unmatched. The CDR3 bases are TGTGCCGGCGGACAGGAAAGCCTGACTTTC. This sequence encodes CAGGQESLTF.

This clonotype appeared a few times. CDR3 in DNA: TGTGCCAGCATTAGAGGGGAGGACACCGGGGAGCTGTTTTTT. It codes for CASIRGEDTGELFF. The genes are TRBV7-6 and TRBJ2-2, with TRBD2 as a possible D gene (6 bases). CDR1 and CDR2 (germline): SGHVS, FNYEAQ. The ends were cut back, 7 bases at V and 3 bases at J, with 12 bases in the middle. The CDR3 sequence is 14 residues long.

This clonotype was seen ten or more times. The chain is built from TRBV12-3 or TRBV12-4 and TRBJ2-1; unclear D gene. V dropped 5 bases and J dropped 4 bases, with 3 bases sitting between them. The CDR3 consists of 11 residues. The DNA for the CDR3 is TGTGCCAGCAGTACTTACAATGAGCAGTTCTTC. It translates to CASSTYNEQFF.

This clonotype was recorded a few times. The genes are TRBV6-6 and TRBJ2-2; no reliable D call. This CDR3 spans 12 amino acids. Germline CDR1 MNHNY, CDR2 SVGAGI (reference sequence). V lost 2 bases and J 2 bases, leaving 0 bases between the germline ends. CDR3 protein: CASSYNTGELFF. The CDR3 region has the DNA TGTGCCAGCAGTTACAACACCGGGGAGCTGTTTTTT.

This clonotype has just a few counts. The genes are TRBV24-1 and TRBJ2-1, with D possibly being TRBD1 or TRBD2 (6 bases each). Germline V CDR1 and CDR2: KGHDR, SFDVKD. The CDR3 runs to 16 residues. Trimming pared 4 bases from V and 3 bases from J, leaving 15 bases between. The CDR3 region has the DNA TGTGCCACCAGTGACCGGGGGCCGGCTGGCTACAATGAGCAGTTCTTC. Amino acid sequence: CATSDRGPAGYNEQFF.

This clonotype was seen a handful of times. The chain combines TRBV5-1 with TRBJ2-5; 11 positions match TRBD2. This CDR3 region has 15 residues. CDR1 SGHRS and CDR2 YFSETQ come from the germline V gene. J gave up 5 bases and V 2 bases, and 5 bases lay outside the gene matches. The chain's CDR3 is CASSFSGTSGETQYF. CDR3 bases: TGCGCCAGCAGCTTCTCCGGGACTAGCGGCGAGACCCAGTACTTC. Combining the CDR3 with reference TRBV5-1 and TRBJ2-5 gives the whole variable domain KAGVTQTPRYLIKTRGQQVTLSCSPISGHRSVSWYQQTPGQGLQFLFEYFSETQRNKGNFPGRFSGRQFSNSRSEMNVSTLELGDSALYLCASSFSGTSGETQYFGPGTRLLVL.

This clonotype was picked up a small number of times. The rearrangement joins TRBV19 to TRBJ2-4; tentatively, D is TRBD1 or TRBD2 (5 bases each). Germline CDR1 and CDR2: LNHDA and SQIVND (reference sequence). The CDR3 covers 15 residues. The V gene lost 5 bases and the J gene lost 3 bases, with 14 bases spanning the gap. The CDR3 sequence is CASSLNRDHKNIQYF. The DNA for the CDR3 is TGTGCCAGTAGTCTAAACCGGGACCACAAAAACATTCAGTACTTC.

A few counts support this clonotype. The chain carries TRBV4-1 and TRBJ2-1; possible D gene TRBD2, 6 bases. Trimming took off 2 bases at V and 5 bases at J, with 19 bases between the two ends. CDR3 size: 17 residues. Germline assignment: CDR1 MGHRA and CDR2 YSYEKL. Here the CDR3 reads CASSQSSSASAHNEQFF. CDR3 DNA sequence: TGCGCCAGCAGCCAAAGCAGTTCGGCTAGCGCCCACAATGAGCAGTTCTTC.

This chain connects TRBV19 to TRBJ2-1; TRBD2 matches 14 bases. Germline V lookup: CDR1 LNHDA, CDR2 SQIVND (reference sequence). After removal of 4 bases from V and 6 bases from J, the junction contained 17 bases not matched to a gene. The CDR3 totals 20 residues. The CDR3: CASSRSGLAGVTPGFNEQFF. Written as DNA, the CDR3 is TGTGCCAGTAGTAGATCGGGACTAGCGGGAGTGACTCCAGGATTCAATGAGCAGTTCTTC.

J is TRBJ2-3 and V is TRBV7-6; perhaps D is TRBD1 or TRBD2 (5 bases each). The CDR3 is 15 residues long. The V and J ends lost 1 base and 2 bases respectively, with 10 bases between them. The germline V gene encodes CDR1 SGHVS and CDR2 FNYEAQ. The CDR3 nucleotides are TGTGCCAGCAGCTTAGAGTTTGGGACCACAGATACGCAGTATTTT. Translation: CASSLEFGTTDTQYF.

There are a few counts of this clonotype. CDR3 in DNA: TGTGCCAGCAGTGAAGCGCTTGGGACAGGGGAGTACGAGCAGTACTTC. It translates to CASSEALGTGEYEQYF. This chain joins TRBV2 and TRBJ2-7; TRBD1 aligns across 10 bases. Germline CDR1 reads SNHLY; CDR2 reads FYNNEI. The CDR3 extends over 16 amino acids. V lost 0 bases and J lost 4; bases outside the gene matches: 6.

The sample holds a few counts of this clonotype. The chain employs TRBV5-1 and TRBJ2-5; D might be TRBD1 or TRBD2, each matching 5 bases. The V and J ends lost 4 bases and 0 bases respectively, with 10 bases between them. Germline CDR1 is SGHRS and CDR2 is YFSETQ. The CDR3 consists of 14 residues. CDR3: CASSPGTHQETQYF. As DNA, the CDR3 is TGCGCCAGCAGCCCGGGGACGCACCAAGAGACCCAGTACTTC.

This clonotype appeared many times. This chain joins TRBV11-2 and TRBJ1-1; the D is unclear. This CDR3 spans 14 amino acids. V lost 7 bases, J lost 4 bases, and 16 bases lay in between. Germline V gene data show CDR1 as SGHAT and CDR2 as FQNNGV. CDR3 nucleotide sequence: TGTGCCAGCACCCCCACGAGGGTAATCACTGAAGCTTTCTTT. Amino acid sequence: CASTPTRVITEAFF.

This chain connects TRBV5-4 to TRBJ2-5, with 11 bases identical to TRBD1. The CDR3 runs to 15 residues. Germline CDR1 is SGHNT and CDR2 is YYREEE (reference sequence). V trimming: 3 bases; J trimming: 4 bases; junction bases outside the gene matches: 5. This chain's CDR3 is CASSSWTGGRETQYF. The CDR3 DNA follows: TGTGCCAGCAGCTCTTGGACAGGGGGCAGAGAGACCCAGTACTTC.

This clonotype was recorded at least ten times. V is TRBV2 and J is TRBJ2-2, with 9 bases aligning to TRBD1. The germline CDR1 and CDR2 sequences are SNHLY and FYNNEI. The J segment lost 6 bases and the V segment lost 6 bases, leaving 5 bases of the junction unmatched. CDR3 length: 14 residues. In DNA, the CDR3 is TGTGCCAGCAGAGGGGACAGGGTGGCCGGGGAGCTGTTTTTT. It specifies CASRGDRVAGELFF.